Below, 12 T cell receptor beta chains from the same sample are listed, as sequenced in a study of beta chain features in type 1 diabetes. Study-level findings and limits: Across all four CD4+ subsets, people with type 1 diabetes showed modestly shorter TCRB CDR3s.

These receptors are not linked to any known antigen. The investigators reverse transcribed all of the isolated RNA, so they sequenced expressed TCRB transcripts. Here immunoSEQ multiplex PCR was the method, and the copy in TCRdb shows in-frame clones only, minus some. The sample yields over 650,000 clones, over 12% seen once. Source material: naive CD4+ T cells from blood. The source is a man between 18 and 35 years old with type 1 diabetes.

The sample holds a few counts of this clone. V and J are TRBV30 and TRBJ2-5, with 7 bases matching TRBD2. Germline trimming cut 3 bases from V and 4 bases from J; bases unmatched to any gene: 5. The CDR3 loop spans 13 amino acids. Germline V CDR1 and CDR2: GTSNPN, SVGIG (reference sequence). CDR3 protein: CAWSGTTGETQYF. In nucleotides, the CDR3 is TGTGCCTGGAGCGGGACTACCGGAGAGACCCAGTACTTC.

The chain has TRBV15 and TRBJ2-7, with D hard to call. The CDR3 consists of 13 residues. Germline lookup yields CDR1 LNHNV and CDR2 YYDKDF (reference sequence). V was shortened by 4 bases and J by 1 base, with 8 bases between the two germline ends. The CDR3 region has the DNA TGTGCCACCAGCATCGGCCAATCCTACGAGCAGTACTTC. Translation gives CATSIGQSYEQYF.

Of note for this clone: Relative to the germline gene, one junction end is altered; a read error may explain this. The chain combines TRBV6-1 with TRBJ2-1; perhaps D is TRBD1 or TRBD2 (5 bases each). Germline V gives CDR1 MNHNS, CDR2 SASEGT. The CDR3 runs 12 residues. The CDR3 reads CASSLPPGPFIF. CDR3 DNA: TGTGCCAGCAGTCTCCCCCCGGGACCCTTTATCTTC.

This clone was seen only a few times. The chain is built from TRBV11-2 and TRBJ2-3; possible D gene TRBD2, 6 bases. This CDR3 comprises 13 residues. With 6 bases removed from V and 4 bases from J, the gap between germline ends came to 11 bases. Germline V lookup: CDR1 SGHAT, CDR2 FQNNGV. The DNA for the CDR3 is TGTGCCAGCAGGCCCAGACTAGCAGATACGCAGTATTTT. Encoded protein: CASRPRLADTQYF.

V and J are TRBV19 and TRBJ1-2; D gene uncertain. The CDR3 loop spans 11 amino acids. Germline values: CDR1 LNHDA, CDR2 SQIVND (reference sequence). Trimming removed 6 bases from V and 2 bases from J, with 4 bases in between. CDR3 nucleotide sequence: TGTGCCAGTAGCATAAACTATGGCTACACCTTC. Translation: CASSINYGYTF.

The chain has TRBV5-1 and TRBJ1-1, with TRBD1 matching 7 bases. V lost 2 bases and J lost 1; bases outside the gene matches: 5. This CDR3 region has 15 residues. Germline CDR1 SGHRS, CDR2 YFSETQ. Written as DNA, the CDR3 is TGCGCCAGCAGCTTAGGGGGCACGGAGAACACTGAAGCTTTCTTT. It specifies CASSLGGTENTEAFF.

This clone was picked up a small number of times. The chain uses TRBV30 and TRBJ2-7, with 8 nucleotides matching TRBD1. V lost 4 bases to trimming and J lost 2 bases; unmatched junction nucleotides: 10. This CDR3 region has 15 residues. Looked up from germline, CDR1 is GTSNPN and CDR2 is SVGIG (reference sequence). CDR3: CAWNLRGQEAYEQYF. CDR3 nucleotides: TGTGCCTGGAACCTCCGGGGACAGGAAGCCTACGAGCAGTACTTC.

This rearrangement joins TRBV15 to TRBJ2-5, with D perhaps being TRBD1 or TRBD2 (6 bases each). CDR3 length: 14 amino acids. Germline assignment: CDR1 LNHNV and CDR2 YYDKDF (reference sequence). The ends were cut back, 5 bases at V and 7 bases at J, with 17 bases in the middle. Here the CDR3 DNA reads TGTGCCACCAGCGGACAGAGGGGGGATTGGACCCAGTACTTC. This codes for CATSGQRGDWTQYF.

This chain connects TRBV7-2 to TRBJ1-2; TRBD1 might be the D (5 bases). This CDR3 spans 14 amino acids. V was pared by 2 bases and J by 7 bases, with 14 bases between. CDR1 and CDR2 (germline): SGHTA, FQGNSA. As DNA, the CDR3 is TGTGCCAGCAGCTTACGGCCGGGTAGGGGTGGCTACACCTTC. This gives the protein CASSLRPGRGGYTF.

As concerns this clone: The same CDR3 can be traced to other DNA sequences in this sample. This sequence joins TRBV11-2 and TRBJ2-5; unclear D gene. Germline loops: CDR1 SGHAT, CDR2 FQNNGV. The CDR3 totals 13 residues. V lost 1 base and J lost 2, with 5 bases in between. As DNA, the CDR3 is TGTGCCAGCAGCTTAGGTTTACAAGAGACCCAGTACTTC. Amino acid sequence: CASSLGLQETQYF.

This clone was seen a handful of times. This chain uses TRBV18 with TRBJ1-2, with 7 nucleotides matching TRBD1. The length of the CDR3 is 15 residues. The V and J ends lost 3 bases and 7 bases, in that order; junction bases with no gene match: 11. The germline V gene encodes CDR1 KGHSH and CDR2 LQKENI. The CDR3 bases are TGTGCCAGCTCACCGACAGGGAAAAGTGGGCCTGGCTACACCTTC. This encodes CASSPTGKSGPGYTF.

CDR3: CASSQDLAYEQYF. The CDR3 bases are TGTGCCAGCAGCCAAGATCTAGCCTACGAGCAGTACTTC. This sequence joins TRBV4-2 and TRBJ2-7; no clear D gene. Germline values: CDR1 LGHNA, CDR2 YNFKEQ. The CDR3 loop spans 13 amino acids. V lost 0 bases, J lost 2 bases, and 5 bases lay in between.